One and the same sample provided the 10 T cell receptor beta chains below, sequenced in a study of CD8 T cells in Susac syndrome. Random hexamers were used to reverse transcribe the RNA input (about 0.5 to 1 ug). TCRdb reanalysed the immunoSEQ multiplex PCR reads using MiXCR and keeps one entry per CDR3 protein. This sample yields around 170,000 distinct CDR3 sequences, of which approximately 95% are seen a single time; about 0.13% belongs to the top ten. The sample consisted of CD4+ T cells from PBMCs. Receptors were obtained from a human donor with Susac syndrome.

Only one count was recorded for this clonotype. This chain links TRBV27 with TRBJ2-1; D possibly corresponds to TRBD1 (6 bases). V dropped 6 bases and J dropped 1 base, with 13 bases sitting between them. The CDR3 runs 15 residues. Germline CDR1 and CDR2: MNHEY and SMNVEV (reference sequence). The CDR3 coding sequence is TGTGCCAGCAGAGATACAGGGCTTTCCTACAATGAGCAGTTCTTC. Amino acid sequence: CASRDTGLSYNEQFF.

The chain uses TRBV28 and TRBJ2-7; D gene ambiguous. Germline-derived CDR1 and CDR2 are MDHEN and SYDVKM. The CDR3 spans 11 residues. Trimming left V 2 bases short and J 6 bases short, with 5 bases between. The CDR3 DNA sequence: TGTGCCAGCAGTTTACAGCGCGAGCAGTACTTC. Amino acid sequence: CASSLQREQYF.

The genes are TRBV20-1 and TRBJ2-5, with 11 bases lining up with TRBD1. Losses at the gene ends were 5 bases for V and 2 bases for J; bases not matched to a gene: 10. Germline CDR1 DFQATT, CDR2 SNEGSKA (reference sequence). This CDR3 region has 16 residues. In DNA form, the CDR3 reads TGCAGTGCTCTTCCGGGACAGGGGGATTGGCAAGAGACCCAGTACTTC. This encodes CSALPGQGDWQETQYF.

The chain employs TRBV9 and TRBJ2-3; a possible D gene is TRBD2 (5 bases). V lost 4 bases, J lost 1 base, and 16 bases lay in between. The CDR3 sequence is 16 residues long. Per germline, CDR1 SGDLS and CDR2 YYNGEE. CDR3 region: CASSPEGGFGTDTQYF. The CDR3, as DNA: TGTGCCAGCAGCCCCGAGGGTGGTTTTGGCACAGATACGCAGTATTTT. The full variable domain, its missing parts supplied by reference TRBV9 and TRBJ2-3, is DSGVTQTPKHLITATGQRVTLRCSPRSGDLSVYWYQQSLDQGLQFLIQYYNGEERAKGNILERFSAQQFPDLHSELNLSSLELGDSALYFCASSPEGGFGTDTQYFGPGTRLTVL.

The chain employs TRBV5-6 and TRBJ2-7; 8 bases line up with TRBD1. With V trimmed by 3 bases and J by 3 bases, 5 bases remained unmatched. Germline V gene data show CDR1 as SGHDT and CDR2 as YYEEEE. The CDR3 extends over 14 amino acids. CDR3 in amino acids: CASSWTGPSYEQYF. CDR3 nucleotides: TGTGCCAGCAGCTGGACAGGGCCCAGCTACGAGCAGTACTTC.

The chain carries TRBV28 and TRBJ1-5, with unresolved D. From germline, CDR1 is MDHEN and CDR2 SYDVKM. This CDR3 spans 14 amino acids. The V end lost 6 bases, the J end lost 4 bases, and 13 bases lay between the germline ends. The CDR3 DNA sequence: TGTGCCAGCAGCAATGGGCCTCTTAATCAGCCCCAGCATTTT. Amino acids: CASSNGPLNQPQHF.

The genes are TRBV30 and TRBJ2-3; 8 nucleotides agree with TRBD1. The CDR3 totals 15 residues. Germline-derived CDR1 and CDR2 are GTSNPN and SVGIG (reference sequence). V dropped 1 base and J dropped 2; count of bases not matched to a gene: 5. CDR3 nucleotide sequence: TGTGCCTGGAGTGCAGGACAGGGAACCACAGATACGCAGTATTTT. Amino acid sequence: CAWSAGQGTTDTQYF. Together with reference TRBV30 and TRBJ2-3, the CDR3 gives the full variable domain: SQTIHQWPATLVQPVGSPLSLECTVEGTSNPNLYWYRQAAGRGLQLLFYSVGIGQISSEVPQNLSASRPQDRQFILSSKKLLLSDSGFYLCAWSAGQGTTDTQYFGPGTRLTVL.

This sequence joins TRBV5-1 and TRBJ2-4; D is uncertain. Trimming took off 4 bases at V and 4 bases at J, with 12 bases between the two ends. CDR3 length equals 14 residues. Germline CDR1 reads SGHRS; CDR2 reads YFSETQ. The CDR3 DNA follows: TGCGCCAGCAGCCAAGGAGAACTTAAAAACATTCAGTACTTC. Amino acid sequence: CASSQGELKNIQYF.

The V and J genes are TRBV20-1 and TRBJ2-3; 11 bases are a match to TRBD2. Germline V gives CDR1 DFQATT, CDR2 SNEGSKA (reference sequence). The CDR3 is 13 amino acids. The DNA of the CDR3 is TGCTCCGAGACTAGCGGGATCACAGATACGCAGTATTTT. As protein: CSETSGITDTQYF.

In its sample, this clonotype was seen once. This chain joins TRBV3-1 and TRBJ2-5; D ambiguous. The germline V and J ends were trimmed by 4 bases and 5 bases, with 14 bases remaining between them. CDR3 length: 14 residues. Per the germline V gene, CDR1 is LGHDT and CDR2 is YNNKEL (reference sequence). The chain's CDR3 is CASSPTLSAETQYF. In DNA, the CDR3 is TGTGCCAGCAGCCCTACTCTTTCAGCTGAGACCCAGTACTTC.